The 5 T cell receptor beta chains in this list originate from one sample, sequenced in a study of blood T cell repertoires in COVID-19. Using immunoSEQ multiplex PCR, the repertoire was profiled, and TCRdb retains in-frame clones only, with some absent. The sample records roughly 300,000 clones, approximately 84% being singletons. The sequenced sample was peripheral blood. These receptor sequences come from a human donor with COVID-19, enrolled during active disease. The donor label of this sample is uncertain.

The chain links TRBV6-5 to TRBJ1-6, with D maybe TRBD1 (6 bases). Germline CDR1 reads MNHEY; CDR2 reads SVGAGI. There are 14 residues in the CDR3. Trimming stripped 10 bases from V and 4 bases from J, with 14 bases between. CDR3 DNA: TGTGCCACTGAGAAAGGGGGTTATAATTCACCCCTCCACTTT. This translates into CATEKGGYNSPLHF.

This clone has more than one count but fewer than ten. This chain uses TRBV19 with TRBJ1-1; D gene ambiguous. Germline V gene lookup returns CDR1 LNHDA and CDR2 SQIVND (reference sequence). This CDR3 comprises 15 residues. With 6 bases removed from V and 1 base from J, the gap between germline ends came to 15 bases. The CDR3: CASSTFQSGNTEAFF. CDR3 bases: TGTGCCAGTAGCACCTTCCAGTCAGGGAACACTGAAGCTTTCTTT.

This chain links TRBV15 with TRBJ2-1; D possibly corresponds to TRBD2 (6 bases). CDR1 is LNHNV and CDR2 is YYDKDF in the germline V gene (reference sequence). Trimming left V 0 bases short and J 6 bases short, with 12 bases between. This CDR3 contains 15 residues. CDR3 loop: CATSRDRLAVNEQFF. CDR3 bases: TGTGCCACCAGCAGAGATAGATTAGCGGTCAATGAGCAGTTCTTC.

This rearrangement joins TRBV14 to TRBJ2-1, with 11 positions matching TRBD2. The germline gives CDR1 SGHDN, CDR2 FVKESK. V lost 7 bases and J lost 2; bases outside the gene matches: 4. The CDR3 covers 15 residues. CDR3: CASNPLAGAYNEQFF. In nucleotides, the CDR3 is TGTGCCAGCAACCCACTAGCGGGAGCCTACAATGAGCAGTTCTTC.

CDR3 sequence: CSVEWGGFYGYTF. CDR3 DNA sequence: TGCAGCGTTGAGTGGGGGGGTTTCTATGGCTACACCTTC. The chain recombines TRBV29-1 with TRBJ1-2; D is perhaps TRBD1 (5 bases). The germline V gene encodes CDR1 SQVTM and CDR2 ANQGSEA. The V and J ends lost 3 bases and 4 bases respectively, with 12 bases between them. This CDR3 is built from 13 residues.